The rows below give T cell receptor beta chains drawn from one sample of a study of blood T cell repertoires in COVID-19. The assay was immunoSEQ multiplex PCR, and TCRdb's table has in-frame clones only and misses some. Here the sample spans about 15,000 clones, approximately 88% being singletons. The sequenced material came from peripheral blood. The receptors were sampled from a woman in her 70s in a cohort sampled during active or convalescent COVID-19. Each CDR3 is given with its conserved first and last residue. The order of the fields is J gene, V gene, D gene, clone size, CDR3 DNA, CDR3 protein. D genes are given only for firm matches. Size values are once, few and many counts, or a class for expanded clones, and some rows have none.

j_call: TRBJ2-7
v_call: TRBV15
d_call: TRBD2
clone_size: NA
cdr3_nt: TGTGCCACCAGCGGGGGACTAGGCTACGAGCAGTACTTC
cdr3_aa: CATSGGLGYEQYF

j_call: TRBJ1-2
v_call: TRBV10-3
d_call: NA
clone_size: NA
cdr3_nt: TGTGCCATCAATCTCCGGGCGGGGGAAGGCTACACCTTC
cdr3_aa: CAINLRAGEGYTF

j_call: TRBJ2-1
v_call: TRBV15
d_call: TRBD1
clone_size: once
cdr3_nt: TGTGCCACCAGCAGACGACAGGGGGCGAACAATGAGCAGTTCTTC
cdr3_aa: CATSRRQGANNEQFF

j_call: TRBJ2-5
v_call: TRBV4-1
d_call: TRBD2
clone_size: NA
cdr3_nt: TGCGCCAGCAGCTCACGCGGACTAGCGGACCAGGAGACCCAGTACTTC
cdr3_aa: CASSSRGLADQETQYF

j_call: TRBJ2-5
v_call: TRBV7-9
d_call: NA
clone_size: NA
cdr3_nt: TGTGCCAGCAGCTTGGGACAACAAGGCACCCAGTACTTC
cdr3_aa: CASSLGQQGTQYF

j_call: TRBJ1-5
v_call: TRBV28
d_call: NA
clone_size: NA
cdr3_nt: TGTGCCAGCAGTTGGGCAGGGCTGGATCAGCCCCAGCATTTT
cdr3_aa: CASSWAGLDQPQHF

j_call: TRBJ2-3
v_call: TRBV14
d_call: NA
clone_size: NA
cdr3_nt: TGTGCCAGCAGCCAGCTCGGGACACGTTATGGGGCAGATACGCAGTATTTT
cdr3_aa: CASSQLGTRYGADTQYF

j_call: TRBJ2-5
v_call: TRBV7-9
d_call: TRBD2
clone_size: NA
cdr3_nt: TGTGCCAGCAGCTACAGGGGTAGCGGGGGTTTGGAGACCCAGTACTTC
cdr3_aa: CASSYRGSGGLETQYF

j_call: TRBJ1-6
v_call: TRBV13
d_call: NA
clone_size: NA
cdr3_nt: TGTGCCAGCAGCCCTGACAGGAGCTCCTATAATTCACCCCTCCACTTT
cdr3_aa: CASSPDRSSYNSPLHF

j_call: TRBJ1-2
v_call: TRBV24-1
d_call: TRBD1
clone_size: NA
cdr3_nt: TGTGCCACCAGTGATTCGGCAGGGGGGAACTATGGCTACACCTTC
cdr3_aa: CATSDSAGGNYGYTF

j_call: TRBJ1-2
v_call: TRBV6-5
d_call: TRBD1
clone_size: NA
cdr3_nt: TGTGCCAGCAGGTACAACACTCAGGGGGCGAGTGGCTACACCTTC
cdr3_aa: CASRYNTQGASGYTF

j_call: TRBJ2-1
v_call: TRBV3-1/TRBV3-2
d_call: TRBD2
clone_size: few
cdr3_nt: TGTGCCAGCAGCCAACGGACTAGGTTCTACAATGAGCAGTTCTTC
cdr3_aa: CASSQRTRFYNEQFF

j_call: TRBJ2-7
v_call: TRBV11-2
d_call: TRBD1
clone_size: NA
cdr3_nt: TGTGCCAGCAGCTCTCCGACAGGGTCTACCTACGAGCAGTACTTC
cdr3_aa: CASSSPTGSTYEQYF

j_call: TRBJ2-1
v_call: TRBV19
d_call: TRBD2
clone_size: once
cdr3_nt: TGTGCCAGTAGACCTTTTCCGGGGGGAACCTACAATGAGCAGTTCTTC
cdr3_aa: CASRPFPGGTYNEQFF

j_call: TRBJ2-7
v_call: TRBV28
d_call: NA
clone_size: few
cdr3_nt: TGTGCCAGCAGTCCGATTGACAGACGAATTTCCTACGAGCAGTACTTC
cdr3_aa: CASSPIDRRISYEQYF

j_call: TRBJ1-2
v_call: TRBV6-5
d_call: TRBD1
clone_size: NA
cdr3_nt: TGTGCCAGCAGTTCTCCGGACAGGGATTCTCGGGGCTACACCTTC
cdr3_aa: CASSSPDRDSRGYTF

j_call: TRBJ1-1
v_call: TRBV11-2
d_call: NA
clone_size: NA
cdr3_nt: TGTGCCAGCAGCTTAGGGATGTCCGGGTCTGAAGCTTTCTTT
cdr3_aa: CASSLGMSGSEAFF

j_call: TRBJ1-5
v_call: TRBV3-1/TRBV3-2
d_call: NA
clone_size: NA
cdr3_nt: TGTGCCAGCAGCCATGGGGCGAGGAGCAATCAGCCCCAGCATTTT
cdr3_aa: CASSHGARSNQPQHF

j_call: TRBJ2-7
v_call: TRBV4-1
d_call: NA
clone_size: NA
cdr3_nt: TGCGCCAGCAGCCAACGACAGGAGAGCTCCTACGAGCAGTACTTC
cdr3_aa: CASSQRQESSYEQYF

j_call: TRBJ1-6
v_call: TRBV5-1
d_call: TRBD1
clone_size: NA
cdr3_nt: TGCGCCAGCAGCTTGGACAGGGGTTATTCACCCCTCCACTTT
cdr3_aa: CASSLDRGYSPLHF

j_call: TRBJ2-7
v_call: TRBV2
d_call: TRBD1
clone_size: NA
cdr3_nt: TGTGCCAGCAACACTGGACAGGTTGGTAACGAGCAGTACTTC
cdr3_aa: CASNTGQVGNEQYF

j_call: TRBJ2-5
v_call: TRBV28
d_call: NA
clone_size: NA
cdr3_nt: TGTGCCAGCAGCCAGGGGAAAGAGACCCAGTACTTC
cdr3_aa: CASSQGKETQYF

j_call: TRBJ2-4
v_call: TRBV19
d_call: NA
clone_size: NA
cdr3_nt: TGTGCCAGTAGTATTATCTTAGGGGTTCAGTACTTC
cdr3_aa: CASSIILGVQYF

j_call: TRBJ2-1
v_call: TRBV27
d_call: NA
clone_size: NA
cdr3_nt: TGTGCCAGCAGTCACAGGGCCAATGAGCAGTTCTTC
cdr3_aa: CASSHRANEQFF

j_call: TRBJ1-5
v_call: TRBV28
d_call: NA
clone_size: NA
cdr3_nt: TGTGCCAGCGGAGTGCGTCAGCCCCAGCATTTT
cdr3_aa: CASGVRQPQHF

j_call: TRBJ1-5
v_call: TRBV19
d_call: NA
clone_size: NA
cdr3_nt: TGTGCCAGTAGAATCCAGGGGTTAGGCAATCAGCCCCAGCATTTT
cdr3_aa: CASRIQGLGNQPQHF

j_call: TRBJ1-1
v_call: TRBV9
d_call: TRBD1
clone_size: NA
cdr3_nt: TGTGCCAGCAGCGTACAGGGGGCGATGGACACTGAAGCTTTCTTT
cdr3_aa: CASSVQGAMDTEAFF

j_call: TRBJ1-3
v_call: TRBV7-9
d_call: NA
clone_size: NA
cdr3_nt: TGTGCCAGCAGCTTAGTAGGCAGGTCTGGAAACACCATATATTTT
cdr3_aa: CASSLVGRSGNTIYF

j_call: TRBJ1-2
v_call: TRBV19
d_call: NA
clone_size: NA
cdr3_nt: TGTGCCAGTAGCCTCACAGGGTTGGGCTACACCTTC
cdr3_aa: CASSLTGLGYTF

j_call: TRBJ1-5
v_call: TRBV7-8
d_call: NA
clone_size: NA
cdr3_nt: TGTGCCAGCAGCTTACAAGCCTCTAGCAATCAGCCCCAGCATTTT
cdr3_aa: CASSLQASSNQPQHF

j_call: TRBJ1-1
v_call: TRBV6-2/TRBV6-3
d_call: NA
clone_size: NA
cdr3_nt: TGTGCCAGCAGTTACCCACTTTTGAACACTGAAGCTTTCTTT
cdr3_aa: CASSYPLLNTEAFF

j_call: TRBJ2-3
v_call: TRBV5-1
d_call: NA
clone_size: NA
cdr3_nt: TGCGCCAGCAGCCTAGGCCTAGACGTTGCGCAGTATTTT
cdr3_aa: CASSLGLDVAQYF

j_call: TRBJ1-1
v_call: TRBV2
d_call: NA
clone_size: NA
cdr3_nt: TGTGCCAGCACCGTAACAGGATCGAACACTGAAGCTTTCTTT
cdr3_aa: CASTVTGSNTEAFF

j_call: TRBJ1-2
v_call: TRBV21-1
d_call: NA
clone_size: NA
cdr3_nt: TGTGCCAGCACTCCCTCTAATGGGCGACAGAACTATGGCTACACCTTC
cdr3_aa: CASTPSNGRQNYGYTF

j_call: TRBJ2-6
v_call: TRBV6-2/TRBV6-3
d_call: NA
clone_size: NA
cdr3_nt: TGTGCCAGCAGTTATAGGACAGATCTCCTCTTTGGGGCCAACGTCCTGACTTTC
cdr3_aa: CASSYRTDLLFGANVLTF

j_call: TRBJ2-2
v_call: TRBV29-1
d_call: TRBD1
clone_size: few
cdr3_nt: TGCAGCGTACGATCCGGGACAGGGAATTCCGGGGAGCTGTTTTTT
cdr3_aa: CSVRSGTGNSGELFF

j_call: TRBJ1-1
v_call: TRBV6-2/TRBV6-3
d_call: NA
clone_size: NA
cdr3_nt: TGTGCCAGCAGTTACTCGTTAACCGGGATACAAGCTTTCTTT
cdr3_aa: CASSYSLTGIQAFF

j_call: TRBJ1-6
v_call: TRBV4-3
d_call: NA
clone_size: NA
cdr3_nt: TGCGCCAGCAGCCAAGGCCTAGCGGATTCACCCCTCCACTTT
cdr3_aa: CASSQGLADSPLHF

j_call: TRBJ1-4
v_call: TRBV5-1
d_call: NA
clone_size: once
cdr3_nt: TGCGCCAGCAGCCAGGGAGGCGGGAGGAATGAAAAACTGTTTTTT
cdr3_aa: CASSQGGGRNEKLFF

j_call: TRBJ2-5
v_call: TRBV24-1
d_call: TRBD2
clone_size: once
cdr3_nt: TGTGCCACCAGAATTGGACTAGCGGGGGGTCAGGGAGAGACCCAGTACTTC
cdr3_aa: CATRIGLAGGQGETQYF

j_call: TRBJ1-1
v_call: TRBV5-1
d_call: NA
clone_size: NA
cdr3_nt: TGCGCCAGCAGCTTATCCGGCACTCAGGGAACTGAAGCTTTCTTT
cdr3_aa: CASSLSGTQGTEAFF

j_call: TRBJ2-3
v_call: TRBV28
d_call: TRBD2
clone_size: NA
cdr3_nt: TGTGCCAGCAGTTTATATGGCGGGGGGAGCACAGATACGCAGTATTTT
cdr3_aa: CASSLYGGGSTDTQYF

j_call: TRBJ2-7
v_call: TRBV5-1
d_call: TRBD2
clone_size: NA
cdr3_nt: TGCGCCAGCAGCTTGTCGACTAGCGGGAGCTCCTACGAGCAGTACTTC
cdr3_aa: CASSLSTSGSSYEQYF

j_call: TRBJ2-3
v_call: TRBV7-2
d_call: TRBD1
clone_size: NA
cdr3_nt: TGTGCCAGCAGCCCGGGACAGGGACGCACAGATACGCAGTATTTT
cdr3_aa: CASSPGQGRTDTQYF

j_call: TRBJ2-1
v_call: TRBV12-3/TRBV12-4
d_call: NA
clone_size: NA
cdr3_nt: TGTGCCAGCAGTTTCCTGCGTGCGGATGAGCAGTTCTTC
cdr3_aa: CASSFLRADEQFF

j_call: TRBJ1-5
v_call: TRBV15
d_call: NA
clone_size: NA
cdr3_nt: TGTGCCACCAGCAGAGTAGGGAGTACAGGGTTAGTACAGCCCCAGCATTTT
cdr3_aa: CATSRVGSTGLVQPQHF

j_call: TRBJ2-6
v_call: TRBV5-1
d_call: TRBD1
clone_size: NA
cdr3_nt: TGCGCCAGCAGCTTGGCCGGGACAGGACTCTCTGGGGCCAACGTCCTGACTTTC
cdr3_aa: CASSLAGTGLSGANVLTF

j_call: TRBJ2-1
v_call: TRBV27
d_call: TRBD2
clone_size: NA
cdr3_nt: TGTGCCAGCAGTTTTTTTTTGACTGCGGGGGTCTCCTACAATGAGCAGTTCTTC
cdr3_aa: CASSFFLTAGVSYNEQFF

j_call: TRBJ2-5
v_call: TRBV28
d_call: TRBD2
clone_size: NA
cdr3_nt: TGTGCCAGCAACCCTGGGGCTAGCGGGCTTTACCAAGAGACCCAGTACTTC
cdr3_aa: CASNPGASGLYQETQYF

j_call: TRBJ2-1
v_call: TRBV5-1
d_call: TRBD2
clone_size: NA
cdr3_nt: TGCGCCAGCAGCCGCACTAGCGGGGGGCGGTATGAGCAGTTCTTC
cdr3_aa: CASSRTSGGRYEQFF

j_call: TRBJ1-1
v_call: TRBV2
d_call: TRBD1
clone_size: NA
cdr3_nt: TGTGCCAGCAGGGCCCCGGGACAGGGGACCGCCAACACTGAAGCTTTCTTT
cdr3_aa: CASRAPGQGTANTEAFF

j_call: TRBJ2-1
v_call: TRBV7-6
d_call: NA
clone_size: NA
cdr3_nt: TGTGCCAGCAGCTTAGAAGGGGTCCGGTTCTTC
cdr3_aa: CASSLEGVRFF

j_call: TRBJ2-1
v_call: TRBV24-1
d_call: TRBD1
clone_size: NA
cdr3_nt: TGTGCCACCAGTGACACCAGGACAGGGTCCTACAATGAGCAGTTCTTC
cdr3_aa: CATSDTRTGSYNEQFF

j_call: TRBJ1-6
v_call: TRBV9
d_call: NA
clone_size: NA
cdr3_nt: TGTGCCAGCAGCGCGAGGGGGGGGACGGATAATTCACCCCTCCACTTT
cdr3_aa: CASSARGGTDNSPLHF

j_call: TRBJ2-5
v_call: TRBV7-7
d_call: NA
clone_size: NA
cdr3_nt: TGTGCCAGCAGCTTTTACGGGGGTGAGACCCAGTACTTC
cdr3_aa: CASSFYGGETQYF

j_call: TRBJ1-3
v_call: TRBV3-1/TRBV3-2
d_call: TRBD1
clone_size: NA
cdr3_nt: TGTGCCAGCAGCCAGTGGGACAGGGCTGGAAACACCATATATTTT
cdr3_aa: CASSQWDRAGNTIYF

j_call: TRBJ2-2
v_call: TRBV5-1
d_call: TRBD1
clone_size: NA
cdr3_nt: TGCGCCAGTGCGCGGACAGGGGGCATGAGAGGGGAGCTGTTTTTT
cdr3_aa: CASARTGGMRGELFF